This T cell receptor (beta chain) was obtained from a study of cytomegalovirus exposure and HLA in healthy donors. Whole-study results and caveats: Several of the most significant clusters were apparently associated with common viral pathogens in a later analysis. TRBV6-2, TRBV6-3 and some other V segments were excluded as indistinguishable. Trimming of TCR beta V- and J-genes showed a link, identified in a later analysis, to a missense DCLRE1C variant. As confirmed in vitro, a few CMV-associated chains were specific for CMV antigens.

On this clone: Its antigen remains unknown.

The length of the CDR3 is 13 residues. V was trimmed by 1 base and J by 7 bases, leaving 8 bases between them. The V gene's germline CDR1 is SNHLY and CDR2 FYNNEI. PCR was performed using 60 Vbeta and 13 Jbeta primers. Data came from immunoSEQ multiplex PCR; TCRdb stores just in-frame clones and leaves some out. The sample includes roughly 200,000 clones, more than 65% of them seen just once. This clonotype was sampled from a girl aged 10-17 years in good health and CMV-seropositive. The sample comprised PBMCs. V is TRBV2 and J is TRBJ2-1, with a possible D match to TRBD1 (5 bases). The CDR3 loop reads CASSEGRGNEQFF. CDR3 sequence (DNA): TGTGCCAGCAGTGAAGGTAGGGGTAATGAGCAGTTCTTC.